This section outlines one T cell receptor (beta chain) sequence together with its context. Its antigen is not identified. These data originate in a study of blood T cells in healthy people across ages. Findings of the study overall: A greater number of naive CD4+ cells and higher diversity distinguished long-lived donors from aged donors.

This CDR3 has 15 amino acids. Looked up from germline, CDR1 is SGHDT and CDR2 is YYEEEE. Trimming left V 3 bases short and J 4 bases short, with 16 bases between. No fewer than 5.5 micrograms of total RNA were isolated from every sample. Using a J-beta primer mix together with a sample-barcoded 5' primer, a second PCR was run for roughly 6 to 11 cycles. Individual samples furnished no less than 3 million CDR3-containing paired-end reads apiece. TCRdb ran MiXCR on the 5' RACE reads and lists one entry per CDR3 protein. The table includes roughly 700,000 distinct CDR3 sequences, over 45% detected once. Sequencing used blood. The genes are TRBV5-6 and TRBJ2-5; tentatively, D is TRBD2 (6 bases). This TCR was recovered from a woman aged 55-70 years in good health. Here the CDR3 reads CASSYRELGGETQYF. The CDR3 coding sequence is TGTGCCAGCAGCTATCGGGAGTTAGGAGGAGAGACCCAGTACTTC.